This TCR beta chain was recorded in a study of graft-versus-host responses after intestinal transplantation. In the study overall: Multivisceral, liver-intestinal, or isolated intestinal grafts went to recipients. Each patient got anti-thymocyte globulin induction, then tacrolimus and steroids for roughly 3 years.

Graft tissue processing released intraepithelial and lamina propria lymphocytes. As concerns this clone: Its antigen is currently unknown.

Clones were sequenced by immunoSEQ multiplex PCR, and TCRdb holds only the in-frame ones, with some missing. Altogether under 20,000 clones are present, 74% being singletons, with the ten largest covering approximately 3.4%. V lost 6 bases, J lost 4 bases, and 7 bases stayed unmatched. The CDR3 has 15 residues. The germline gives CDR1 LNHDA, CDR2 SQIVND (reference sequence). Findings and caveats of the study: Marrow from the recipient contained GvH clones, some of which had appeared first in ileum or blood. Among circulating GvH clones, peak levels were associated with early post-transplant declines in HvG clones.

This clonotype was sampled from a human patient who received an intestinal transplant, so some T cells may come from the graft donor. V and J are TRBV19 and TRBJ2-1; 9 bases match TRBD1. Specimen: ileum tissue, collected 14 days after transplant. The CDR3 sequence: CASRTPGQGYNEQFF. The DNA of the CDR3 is TGTGCCAGTAGAACACCGGGACAGGGATACAATGAGCAGTTCTTC.